These T cell receptor beta chains were read from a single sample in a study of beta chain features in type 1 diabetes. Produced via immunoSEQ multiplex PCR; TCRdb's table is partial and in-frame only. The sample has around 330,000 clones, 9.5% to 12% seen once. The sample was naive CD4+ T cells from blood. The source of these receptors is a woman aged 25 to 39 in good health. Each CDR3 is given with its conserved first and last residue. D genes are given only for firm matches. Size is omitted from some rows. Given values are once, few, many or a class for expanded clones.

TRBD2,TRBV7-9,TRBJ2-3,.,16,CASSPLLAGTSDTQYF,TGTGCCAGCAGCCCCCTTTTAGCGGGAACTTCAGATACGCAGTATTTT
TRBD2,TRBV19,TRBJ2-3,.,17,CASSIEVTSGSTDTQYF,TGTGCCAGTAGTATAGAAGTCACTAGCGGGAGCACAGATACGCAGTATTTT
.,TRBV10-3,TRBJ1-2,.,15,CAISNTGSGRYGYTF,TGTGCCATCAGCAATACCGGGAGCGGCCGATATGGCTACACCTTC
TRBD1,TRBV7-9,TRBJ1-5,.,15,CASSEGQGPYQPQHF,TGTGCCAGCAGCGAAGGACAGGGGCCCTATCAGCCCCAGCATTTT
.,TRBV7-2,TRBJ2-3,.,13,CASSFAGEDTQYF,TGTGCCAGCAGCTTCGCGGGTGAAGATACGCAGTATTTT
.,TRBV4-1,TRBJ2-3,.,14,CASSRSGFTDTQYF,TGCGCCAGCAGCCGTAGCGGATTCACAGATACGCAGTATTTT
.,TRBV5-1,TRBJ2-1,few,14,CASSLDGVRNEQFF,TGCGCCAGCAGCTTGGACGGAGTTCGTAATGAGCAGTTCTTC
.,TRBV10-3,TRBJ1-1,few,14,CAIRPWGGDTEAFF,TGTGCCATCAGGCCGTGGGGGGGTGACACTGAAGCTTTCTTT
.,TRBV7-9,TRBJ2-7,few,15,CASSLAAGDTYEQYF,TGTGCCAGCAGCTTAGCCGCAGGGGATACCTACGAGCAGTACTTC
.,TRBV18,TRBJ2-7,.,14,CASSPPGHSYEQYF,TGTGCCAGCTCACCTCCGGGACATTCCTACGAGCAGTACTTC
.,TRBV4-2,TRBJ2-5,few,13,CASSQGAGETQYF,TGTGCCAGCAGCCAAGGTGCGGGAGAGACCCAGTACTTC
.,TRBV11-2,TRBJ2-3,few,14,CASSSLTRTDTQYF,TGTGCCAGCAGCAGCTTAACGAGGACAGATACGCAGTATTTT
TRBD1,TRBV5-1,TRBJ2-3,few,15,CASSIPGQGSDTQYF,TGCGCCAGCAGCATACCGGGACAGGGTTCAGATACGCAGTATTTT
.,TRBV29-1,TRBJ2-1,few,13,CSVPSTEGNEQFF,TGCAGCGTCCCCTCGACGGAGGGAAATGAGCAGTTCTTC
TRBD2,TRBV6-5,TRBJ2-7,few,15,CASRLTSGGSYEQYF,TGTGCCAGCAGACTCACTAGCGGCGGCTCCTACGAGCAGTACTTC